The 7 T cell receptor beta chains presented below share a single source sample, sequenced in a study of T-cell memory formation after mild COVID-19. MiXCR, run by TCRdb on the 5' RACE reads, gives a single entry per CDR3 protein. Here the sample spans fewer than 350,000 distinct CDR3 sequences, about a sixth being singletons. The sequencing input was PBMCs or a T cell subset sorted from them (not recorded which). These receptors all come from a man aged 18 to 30 who had mild COVID-19 (a few samples of this study predate the infection). Cell type and time point are not known.

DNA of the CDR3: TGTGCCAGCCGGTCCTCCTACGAGCAGTACGTC. The encoded protein is CASRSSYEQYV. J is TRBJ2-7 and V is TRBV28; D remains unclear. Germline V gene sequence: CDR1 MDHEN, CDR2 SYDVKM. Trimming took off 8 bases at V and 0 bases at J, with 5 bases between the two ends. The CDR3 sequence is 11 residues long.

V gene TRBV9 combines with J gene TRBJ2-3; 9 bases line up with TRBD1. V trimming: 2 bases; J trimming: 4 bases; junction bases outside the gene matches: 8. CDR1 and CDR2 from the germline V gene are SGDLS and YYNGEE. This CDR3 contains 16 residues. The CDR3 DNA reads TGTGCCAGCAGCGTTCGACAGGGGGATAATGCAGATACGCAGTATTTT. Translation: CASSVRQGDNADTQYF. Complete variable domain (other parts from reference TRBV9 and TRBJ2-3): DSGVTQTPKHLITATGQRVTLRCSPRSGDLSVYWYQQSLDQGLQFLIQYYNGEERAKGNILERFSAQQFPDLHSELNLSSLELGDSALYFCASSVRQGDNADTQYFGPGTRLTVL.

V is TRBV4-3 and J is TRBJ1-1; 8 positions match TRBD1. This CDR3 is built from 14 residues. CDR1 is LGHNA and CDR2 is YSLEER in the germline V gene. The junction had 5 bases not matched to a gene; V was cut back by 4 bases and J by 4 bases. Written as DNA, the CDR3 is TGCGCCAGCAGCCGAGTACAGGGGGGCACTGAAGCTTTCTTT. It yields the protein CASSRVQGGTEAFF.

The sample holds a few counts of this clonotype. The chain joins TRBV5-1 to TRBJ2-2; TRBD2 matches 7 bases. CDR3 length: 16 amino acids. V shed 1 base and J 2 bases; nucleotides not matched to a gene: 5. The germline gives CDR1 SGHRS, CDR2 YFSETQ. CDR3 in DNA: TGCGCCAGCAGCTTGAAGGCTAGCGGAAACACCGGGGAGCTGTTTTTT. Translation: CASSLKASGNTGELFF.

In this sample, this clonotype turned up a few times. The chain combines TRBV4-1 with TRBJ2-5; D gene unclear. This CDR3 has 13 amino acids. The V gene lost 1 base and the J gene lost 5 bases, with 8 bases spanning the gap. In germline, CDR1 is MGHRA, CDR2 YSYEKL. The CDR3 spells CASSQAQSETQYF. In DNA, the CDR3 is TGCGCCAGCAGCCAAGCCCAATCCGAGACCCAGTACTTC.

The chain employs TRBV20-1 and TRBJ1-3; D is unresolved. The CDR3 is 14 residues long. CDR1 and CDR2 (germline): DFQATT, SNEGSKA (reference sequence). V lost 3 bases, J lost 3 bases, and 12 bases lay in between. The chain's CDR3 is CSARQSLGGNTIYF. The CDR3 nucleotides read TGCAGTGCTAGGCAGTCACTGGGTGGAAACACCATATATTTT.

The chain combines TRBV4-1 with TRBJ2-2, with 8 bases identical to TRBD2. V gave up 1 base and J gave up 7 bases; unmatched junction bases: 8. CDR3 length: 16 amino acids. Germline CDR1 reads MGHRA; CDR2 reads YSYEKL. The CDR3 DNA reads as TGCGCCAGCAGCCAAGCCTCCGGGGGGGGCCTCGGGGAGCTGTTTTTT. Its translation is CASSQASGGGLGELFF.